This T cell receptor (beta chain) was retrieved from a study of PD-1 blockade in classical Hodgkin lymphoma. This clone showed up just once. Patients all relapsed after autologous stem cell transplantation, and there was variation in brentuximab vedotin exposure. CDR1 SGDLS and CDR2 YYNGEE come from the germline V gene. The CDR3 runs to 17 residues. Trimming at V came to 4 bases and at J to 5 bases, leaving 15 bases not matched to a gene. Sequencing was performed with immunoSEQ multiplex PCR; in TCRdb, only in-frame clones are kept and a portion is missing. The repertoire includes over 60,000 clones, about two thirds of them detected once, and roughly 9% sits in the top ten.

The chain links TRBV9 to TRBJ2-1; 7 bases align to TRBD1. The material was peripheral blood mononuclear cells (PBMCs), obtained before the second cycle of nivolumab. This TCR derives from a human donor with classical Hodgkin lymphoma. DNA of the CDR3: TGTGCCAGCAGCCCCCCCCGAGCGACAGGGAAGCACAATGAGCAGTTCTTC. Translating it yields CASSPPRATGKHNEQFF.